The clone carrying this T cell receptor beta chain was seen a few times. The data were taken from a study of control samples from healthy donors and cancer patients. The table came from immunoSEQ multiplex PCR; TCRdb's copy has only in-frame clones and leaves some out. The sample shows approximately 90,000 clones, roughly nine tenths of them seen only once. Trimming pared 4 bases from V and 7 bases from J, leaving 11 bases between. The germline V gene has CDR1 SGHRS and CDR2 YFSETQ. This CDR3 region has 12 residues. This chain links TRBV5-1 with TRBJ1-2; D is unresolved. The sample was blood. The clonotype originates from a woman aged 65 to 85 in good health. CDR3 in DNA: TGCGCCAGCAGCCTAAACGGAGGTGGCTACACCTTC. Residues: CASSLNGGGYTF.